This TCR beta chain was obtained from a study of blood T cell repertoires in COVID-19. The method was immunoSEQ multiplex PCR; TCRdb's version includes in-frame clones alone and lacks a portion of them. The table records about 300,000 clones, around 84% of them present only once. This clone was seen a single time. The germline V gene encodes CDR1 KGHSH and CDR2 LQKENI. CDR3 size: 13 residues. Trimming took 1 base from V and 7 from J; bases not matched to a gene: 3. The J gene is TRBJ1-2, the V gene TRBV18; 7 bases map to TRBD1. The clonotype was recovered from a human donor with COVID-19, enrolled during active disease. The donor label of this sample is uncertain. Sequenced: peripheral blood. CDR3 sequence (DNA): TGTGCCAGCTCACCACAGGGGGCTGGTGGCTACACCTTC. It encodes CASSPQGAGGYTF. Based on the CDR3 plus reference TRBV18 and TRBJ1-2, the full variable domain is NAGVMQNPRHLVRRRGQEARLRCSPMKGHSHVYWYRQLPEEGLKFMVYLQKENIIDESGMPKERFSAEFPKEGPSILRIQQVVRGDSAAYFCASSPQGAGGYTFGSGTRLTVV.